Below are 8 T cell receptor beta chains sequenced from a single sample in a study of cytomegalovirus exposure and HLA in healthy donors. 13 Jbeta primers and 60 Vbeta primers were used for the PCR. The assay was immunoSEQ multiplex PCR, and TCRdb's table has in-frame clones only and misses some. The sample holds 150,000 to 200,000 clones, 80% to 85% seen once. The source material was PBMCs. Receptors were obtained from a girl aged 2-10 years in good health and CMV-seropositive.

This clone was recorded only once. The rearrangement uses TRBV27 and TRBJ1-6; 7 bases match TRBD1. The CDR3 covers 19 residues. The J segment lost 2 bases and the V segment lost 4 bases, leaving 14 bases of the junction unmatched. Germline lookup yields CDR1 MNHEY and CDR2 SMNVEV (reference sequence). The CDR3: CASSSSGQVPEAYNSPLHF. The DNA of the CDR3 is TGTGCCAGCAGTTCCTCAGGACAGGTCCCGGAGGCCTATAATTCACCCCTCCACTTT.

The J gene is TRBJ1-2, the V gene TRBV29-1; TRBD1 aligns across 8 bases. This CDR3 contains 13 residues. Trimming removed 7 bases from V and 4 bases from J; junction bases left unmatched: 8. Per the germline V gene, CDR1 is SQVTM and CDR2 is ANQGSEA. The DNA of the CDR3 is TGCAGCGCCTCAGACAGGGGCATCTATGGCTACACCTTC. This codes for CSASDRGIYGYTF.

This clone came up once. This chain joins TRBV11-2 and TRBJ1-2, with D possibly TRBD1 on 5 matching bases. Deletions cut 5 bases from V and 7 bases from J, with 8 bases between. Germline values: CDR1 SGHAT, CDR2 FQNNGV. CDR3 size: 11 residues. The CDR3 DNA reads as TGTGCCAGCAGCGCGGGGGGTGGCTACACCTTC. This gives the protein CASSAGGGYTF. The complete variable domain, with remaining parts taken from reference TRBV11-2 and TRBJ1-2, reads EAGVAQSPRYKIIEKRQSVAFWCNPISGHATLYWYQQILGQGPKLLIQFQNNGVVDDSQLPKDRFSAERLKGVDSTLKIQPAKLEDSAVYLCASSAGGGYTFGSGTRLTVV.

The chain joins TRBV15 to TRBJ1-1; 9 bases are a match to TRBD1. V was pared by 6 bases and J by 11 bases, with 10 bases of the junction left unmatched. This CDR3 comprises 13 residues. The germline CDR1 and CDR2 sequences are LNHNV and YYDKDF (reference sequence). The CDR3 DNA sequence: TGTGCCACCAGGATCGATGGGGACAGGGAGGCTTTCTTT. Its translation: CATRIDGDREAFF.

V gene TRBV9 combines with J gene TRBJ2-5, with 11 bases aligning to TRBD2. The V gene's germline CDR1 is SGDLS and CDR2 YYNGEE. The CDR3 contains 16 residues. Unmatched junction bases numbered 5, after V lost 0 bases and J lost 4 bases. The CDR3 DNA reads TGTGCCAGCAGCGTAGCACTAGCGGGAGTGTCAGAGACCCAGTACTTC. As protein: CASSVALAGVSETQYF.

This chain links TRBV28 with TRBJ1-2; 7 bases align to TRBD1. J lost 8 bases, V lost 10 bases, and 16 bases had no gene match. The V gene's germline CDR1 is MDHEN and CDR2 SYDVKM. This CDR3 comprises 14 residues. The CDR3 is CATLHTPGGGGYTF. CDR3 in DNA: TGTGCCACCCTCCATACTCCAGGGGGAGGAGGCTACACCTTC.

This clone turned up a few times. The chain recombines TRBV29-1 with TRBJ2-5; 8 bases align to TRBD2. The CDR3 extends over 12 amino acids. Per germline, CDR1 SQVTM and CDR2 ANQGSEA. V lost 8 bases to trimming and J lost 5 bases; unmatched junction nucleotides: 7. The CDR3 loop reads CSTRAGVETQYF. The CDR3 DNA is TGCAGCACGCGAGCGGGAGTGGAGACCCAGTACTTC.

The V call is TRBV4-2, the J call TRBJ1-4; D uncertain. Trimming cost V 0 bases and J 5 bases, with 13 bases left between them. In germline, CDR1 is LGHNA, CDR2 YNFKEQ. This CDR3 has 16 amino acids. Here the CDR3 DNA reads TGTGCCAGCAGCCAAGAGGGGAGGCGGCTAAATGAAAAACTGTTTTTT. Protein: CASSQEGRRLNEKLFF.